One and the same sample provided the 23 T cell receptor beta chains below, sequenced in a study of PD-L1 blockade in urothelial cancer. Assay: immunoSEQ multiplex PCR; the TCRdb copy retains only in-frame clones and omits some. The data hold 95,000 to 150,000 clones, with around 86% observed a single time. Specified time point: peripheral blood 6 weeks after treatment start. Sequencing used PBMCs, obtained around atezolizumab (anti-PD-L1) treatment. These receptor sequences come from a man aged 50-60 years with urothelial cancer.

This clone has just a few counts. The chain uses TRBV10-3 and TRBJ2-5, with 7 bases aligning to TRBD2. V lost 9 bases to trimming and J lost 4 bases; unmatched junction nucleotides: 8. Germline V gene sequence: CDR1 ENHRY, CDR2 SYGVKD. There are 13 residues in the CDR3. CDR3 nucleotides: TGTGCCATGGGTCCGGGAGGCGGAGAGACCCAGTACTTC. Its translation: CAMGPGGGETQYF.

This chain links TRBV18 with TRBJ2-7, with 9 nucleotides matching TRBD2. The CDR3 spans 19 residues. CDR1 and CDR2 from the germline V gene are KGHSH and LQKENI. The V and J ends lost 4 bases and 4 bases, in that order; junction bases with no gene match: 20. CDR3 amino acids: CASSQLTQASGNKAYEQYF. The DNA of the CDR3 is TGTGCCAGCTCACAACTTACTCAGGCTAGCGGGAACAAGGCGTACGAGCAGTACTTC.

The chain employs TRBV7-2 and TRBJ2-7; 13 positions agree with TRBD2. This CDR3 has 16 residues. The junction had 6 bases not matched to a gene; V was cut back by 4 bases and J by 3 bases. Germline-derived CDR1 and CDR2 are SGHTA and FQGNSA. The CDR3 DNA is TGTGCCAGCAGCTCTGGACTAGCGGGAGTAAGCTACGAGCAGTACTTC. This translates into CASSSGLAGVSYEQYF. Complete variable domain (other parts from reference TRBV7-2 and TRBJ2-7): GAGVSQSPSNKVTEKGKDVELRCDPISGHTALYWYRQSLGQGLEFLIYFQGNSAPDKSGLPSDRFSAERTGGSVSTLTIQRTQQEDSAVYLCASSSGLAGVSYEQYFGPGTRLTVT.

The chain joins TRBV18 to TRBJ1-5; D possibly corresponds to TRBD1 (6 bases). There are 15 residues in the CDR3. Deletions cut 2 bases from V and 3 bases from J, with 11 bases between. Per germline, CDR1 KGHSH and CDR2 LQKENI. The CDR3 is CASSPRTAINQPQHF. DNA of the CDR3: TGTGCCAGCTCACCAAGGACAGCGATCAATCAGCCCCAGCATTTT. Supplemented by reference TRBV18 and TRBJ1-5, the full variable domain reads NAGVMQNPRHLVRRRGQEARLRCSPMKGHSHVYWYRQLPEEGLKFMVYLQKENIIDESGMPKERFSAEFPKEGPSILRIQQVVRGDSAAYFCASSPRTAINQPQHFGDGTRLSIL.

The chain employs TRBV11-2 and TRBJ2-7; 7 bases are shared with TRBD1. Germline CDR1 SGHAT, CDR2 FQNNGV. This CDR3 spans 15 amino acids. Trimming at V came to 0 bases and at J to 6 bases, leaving 8 bases not matched to a gene. Here the CDR3 DNA reads TGTGCCAGCAGCTTAGATCTTGGACAGGTCGGCGAGCAGTACTTC. Amino acids: CASSLDLGQVGEQYF.

J is TRBJ2-5 and V is TRBV28; D unclear. Germline-derived CDR1 and CDR2 are MDHEN and SYDVKM. The germline V and J ends were trimmed by 4 bases and 5 bases, with 8 bases remaining between them. The CDR3 sequence is 12 residues long. The CDR3 region has the DNA TGTGCCAGCAGTTCTACCTTGGAGACCCAGTACTTC. Translating it yields CASSSTLETQYF.

This chain connects TRBV29-1 to TRBJ2-7, with 13 bases that match TRBD2. The CDR3 has 12 amino acids. V gave up 7 bases and J gave up 3 bases; unmatched junction bases: 0. Looked up from germline, CDR1 is SQVTM and CDR2 is ANQGSEA. CDR3 in amino acids: CSGTSGSYEQYF. The CDR3 region has the DNA TGCAGCGGGACTAGCGGGAGCTACGAGCAGTACTTC.

The V and J genes are TRBV28 and TRBJ1-4; perhaps TRBD1 as D (6 bases). The CDR3 consists of 15 residues. CDR1 is MDHEN, CDR2 SYDVKM, per germline. The V and J ends lost 5 bases and 3 bases respectively, with 13 bases between them. CDR3: CASSEGGAANEKLFF. In nucleotides, the CDR3 is TGTGCCAGCAGTGAGGGGGGGGCGGCTAATGAAAAACTGTTTTTT.

This clone was seen a few times. The CDR3 is CASSRTSGSSYNEQFF. CDR3 coding DNA: TGTGCCAGCAGCAGGACTAGCGGGAGCTCCTACAATGAGCAGTTCTTC. The chain is built from TRBV11-2 and TRBJ2-1, with 13 bases matching TRBD2. Germline CDR1 and CDR2: SGHAT and FQNNGV. CDR3 length equals 16 residues. V lost 5 bases, J lost 0 bases, and 1 base stayed unmatched.

The chain couples TRBV10-2 to TRBJ2-2, with 9 bases matching TRBD1. The CDR3 consists of 15 residues. The germline V gene encodes CDR1 WSHSY and CDR2 SAAADI. Germline trimming cut 6 bases from V and 5 bases from J; bases unmatched to any gene: 7. The CDR3 loop is CASRLGTGRTGELFF. The CDR3 bases are TGCGCCAGCAGGCTGGGGACAGGGAGGACCGGGGAGCTGTTTTTT.

The chain joins TRBV28 to TRBJ1-1; 9 bases map to TRBD1. The CDR3 has 15 amino acids. J lost 1 base, V lost 7 bases, and 7 bases had no gene match. Germline V gene sequence: CDR1 MDHEN, CDR2 SYDVKM. Here the CDR3 reads CASITGGISNTEAFF. The CDR3 DNA is TGTGCCAGCATAACAGGGGGCATCTCGAACACTGAAGCTTTCTTT.

The chain uses TRBV18 and TRBJ2-4; D is perhaps TRBD2 (5 bases). This CDR3 region has 16 residues. Trimming cost V 0 bases and J 3 bases, with 12 bases left between them. The germline V gene has CDR1 KGHSH and CDR2 LQKENI. The CDR3, as DNA: TGTGCCAGCTCACCACCATCCGGGGTCGTCAAAAACATTCAGTACTTC. Translated, it gives CASSPPSGVVKNIQYF. The full variable domain, rest sourced from reference TRBV18 and TRBJ2-4, is NAGVMQNPRHLVRRRGQEARLRCSPMKGHSHVYWYRQLPEEGLKFMVYLQKENIIDESGMPKERFSAEFPKEGPSILRIQQVVRGDSAAYFCASSPPSGVVKNIQYFGAGTRLSVL.

V usage is TRBV5-6 and J usage is TRBJ2-5, with 10 nucleotides matching TRBD2. J was trimmed by 5 bases and V by 4 bases; bases with no gene match: 14. The V gene's germline CDR1 is SGHDT and CDR2 YYEEEE. The CDR3 runs 17 residues. Here the CDR3 DNA reads TGTGCCAGCAGCCCGGGGAGGCTAGCGGGAGTTCGGGAGACCCAGTACTTC. This gives the protein CASSPGRLAGVRETQYF.

This sequence joins TRBV15 and TRBJ2-3, with a possible D match to TRBD2 (5 bases). Germline V gene lookup returns CDR1 LNHNV and CDR2 YYDKDF (reference sequence). CDR3 size: 16 residues. V lost 1 base and J lost 5, with 16 bases in between. CDR3 DNA: TGTGCCACCAGCAGAGTCGAGGGAGAAGGAATAGATACGCAGTATTTT. It translates to CATSRVEGEGIDTQYF.

The chain recombines TRBV6-5 with TRBJ1-3, with D unclear. Germline lookup yields CDR1 MNHEY and CDR2 SVGAGI. The V end was cut by 6 bases, the J end by 4 bases, with 16 bases between. The CDR3 is 15 residues long. The CDR3 spells CASRLRESGGNTIYF. The CDR3 coding sequence is TGTGCCAGCAGGCTCCGGGAGTCGGGGGGAAACACCATATATTTT.

The chain uses TRBV9 and TRBJ2-1; 9 bases agree with TRBD2. The trim removed 0 bases at V and 7 bases at J, leaving 8 bases unmatched. The germline CDR1 and CDR2 sequences are SGDLS and YYNGEE. The CDR3 is 16 residues long. DNA for the CDR3: TGTGCCAGCAGCGTAGGTAACAGCGGGAGGTTGAATGAGCAGTTCTTC. It codes for CASSVGNSGRLNEQFF.

The chain has TRBV4-2 and TRBJ2-5; 9 bases line up with TRBD1. V lost 4 bases, J lost 4 bases, and 4 bases stayed unmatched. Per the germline V gene, CDR1 is LGHNA and CDR2 is YNFKEQ. CDR3 size: 14 residues. This chain's CDR3 is CASSLNRGPETQYF. In DNA, the CDR3 is TGTGCCAGCAGCCTAAACAGGGGGCCAGAGACCCAGTACTTC.

The chain joins TRBV19 to TRBJ2-7; TRBD2 is a possible D gene (6 bases). The CDR3 is made up of 14 amino acids. Trimming removed 5 bases at V and 0 bases at J, with 11 bases between. Germline V gene sequence: CDR1 LNHDA, CDR2 SQIVND (reference sequence). The DNA for the CDR3 is TGTGCCAGTAGTCCCCCGGGGGTCTCCTACGAGCAGTACTTC. As protein: CASSPPGVSYEQYF.

This sequence joins TRBV18 and TRBJ2-1; maybe TRBD2 (5 bases). V was clipped by 5 bases and J by 0 bases, with 14 bases between them. The CDR3 loop spans 16 amino acids. Germline CDR1 is KGHSH and CDR2 is LQKENI. CDR3 in amino acids: CASSTDGLSSYNEQFF. The CDR3 DNA follows: TGTGCCAGCTCAACGGACGGACTGAGCTCCTACAATGAGCAGTTCTTC.

This chain uses TRBV5-6 with TRBJ2-1, with 8 bases identical to TRBD2. Germline values: CDR1 SGHDT, CDR2 YYEEEE. The CDR3 totals 14 residues. V lost 0 bases and J lost 6; bases outside the gene matches: 2. The CDR3 is CASSLGLASNEQFF. CDR3 bases: TGTGCCAGCAGCTTGGGACTAGCGAGCAATGAGCAGTTCTTC.

The chain recombines TRBV13 with TRBJ2-3; D might be TRBD2 (5 bases). The V gene's germline CDR1 is PRHDT and CDR2 FYEKMQ (reference sequence). The CDR3 is 14 amino acids. Trimming took off 3 bases at V and 6 bases at J, with 13 bases between the two ends. CDR3 DNA: TGTGCCAGCAGCTTTATCGGGATTTACGATACGCAGTATTTT. Amino acid sequence: CASSFIGIYDTQYF.

This clone was detected once. The J gene is TRBJ2-7, the V gene TRBV29-1; no reliable D call. With 2 bases removed from V and 2 bases from J, the gap between germline ends came to 4 bases. The V gene's germline CDR1 is SQVTM and CDR2 ANQGSEA. CDR3 size: 11 residues. CDR3 sequence (DNA): TGCAGCGTTGAACAGACCTACGAGCAGTACTTC. It yields the protein CSVEQTYEQYF.

This chain links TRBV4-1 with TRBJ2-7; TRBD2 aligns across 8 bases. The CDR3 is made up of 16 amino acids. J was trimmed by 0 bases and V by 1 base; bases with no gene match: 5. Germline CDR1 is MGHRA and CDR2 is YSYEKL. CDR3 bases: TGCGCCAGCAGCCAAGTTGCGGGAGGTAACTCCTACGAGCAGTACTTC. Translating gives CASSQVAGGNSYEQYF.